Shown below are 20 T cell receptor beta chains from a single sample sequenced in a study of tissue T cells after allogeneic stem cell transplantation. This table comes from immunoSEQ multiplex PCR, and its TCRdb copy is limited to in-frame clones, with some not included. Of about 42,000 clones in the sample, roughly 92% were seen once. Sequences were derived from blood, sampled before transplantation. The receptors stem from a woman aged 40-70 years who later had graft-versus-host disease after an allogeneic stem cell transplant.

The genes are TRBV27 and TRBJ1-2; D unresolved. CDR3 length equals 16 residues. Germline lookup yields CDR1 MNHEY and CDR2 SMNVEV (reference sequence). The V gene lost 5 bases and the J gene lost 4 bases, with 20 bases spanning the gap. The CDR3 here is CASSPIASGIGYGYTF. In DNA, the CDR3 is TGTGCCAGCAGTCCCATCGCGTCGGGGATCGGCTATGGCTACACCTTC.

The rearrangement joins TRBV6-2 or TRBV6-3 to TRBJ1-1; tentatively, D is TRBD1 (5 bases). The CDR3 contains 15 residues. Trimming took 5 bases from V and 4 from J, leaving 17 bases between them. Germline V gene sequence: CDR1 MNHEY, CDR2 SVGEGT. The CDR3 region is CASSPQGKGITEAFF. The CDR3 DNA reads TGTGCCAGCAGTCCGCAGGGTAAAGGGATCACTGAAGCTTTCTTT.

The chain employs TRBV7-9 and TRBJ1-2, with 8 bases aligning to TRBD1. J was trimmed by 5 bases and V by 4 bases; bases with no gene match: 6. The CDR3 length is 14 residues. Per germline, CDR1 SEHNR and CDR2 FQNEAQ (reference sequence). The CDR3 sequence is CASSSDRGGYGYTF. As DNA, the CDR3 is TGTGCCAGCAGCTCCGACAGGGGAGGGTATGGCTACACCTTC.

DNA of the CDR3: TGTGCCAGCAGTTTAAAGGCTCGGACGGCCCCATTTGGGCCCCAGCATTTT. Translation gives CASSLKARTAPFGPQHF. The chain links TRBV28 to TRBJ1-5; no firm D call. The CDR3 extends over 17 amino acids. The germline V gene encodes CDR1 MDHEN and CDR2 SYDVKM. Trimming removed 2 bases from V and 9 bases from J, with 23 bases in between.

The chain uses TRBV28 and TRBJ2-3, with D possibly TRBD2 on 5 matching bases. Trimming shortened V by 4 bases and J by 2 bases, and 16 bases separated the two germline ends. Germline CDR1 and CDR2: MDHEN and SYDVKM. This CDR3 is built from 16 residues. The CDR3 here is CASSSPRADLTDTQYF. CDR3 nucleotides: TGTGCCAGCAGTTCCCCCAGAGCGGATCTCACAGATACGCAGTATTTT. Filled out from reference TRBV28 and TRBJ2-3, the complete variable domain reads DVKVTQSSRYLVKRTGEKVFLECVQDMDHENMFWYRQDPGLGLRLIYFSYDVKMKEKGDIPEGYSVSREKKERFSLILESASTNQTSMYLCASSSPRADLTDTQYFGPGTRLTVL.

The J gene is TRBJ1-2, the V gene TRBV15; 7 positions agree with TRBD1. The CDR3 extends over 15 amino acids. Germline CDR1 reads LNHNV; CDR2 reads YYDKDF (reference sequence). V dropped 1 base and J dropped 4; count of bases not matched to a gene: 6. The CDR3 bases are TGTGCCACCAGCAGAGGCCCCGGGACAGTCTATGGCTACACCTTC. This gives the protein CATSRGPGTVYGYTF.

The J gene is TRBJ2-6, the V gene TRBV2; D gene unclear. From germline, CDR1 is SNHLY and CDR2 FYNNEI. Trimming removed 5 bases from V and 4 bases from J, with 6 bases in between. The length of the CDR3 is 13 residues. The CDR3, as DNA: TGTGCCAGCAGTCTTTACGGGGCCAACGTCCTGACTTTC. Translating it yields CASSLYGANVLTF.

The genes are TRBV4-3 and TRBJ1-1; D may be TRBD1 (5 bases). Germline V gives CDR1 LGHNA, CDR2 YSLEER. V was cut by 6 bases and J by 0 bases, with 14 bases left in between. The CDR3 is 15 residues long. As DNA, the CDR3 is TGCGCCAGCAGACAGAGGGGCAGCTTGAACACTGAAGCTTTCTTT. Protein sequence: CASRQRGSLNTEAFF.

The V and J genes are TRBV24-1 and TRBJ2-1; no definite D call. Germline-derived CDR1 and CDR2 are KGHDR and SFDVKD. The CDR3 has 14 residues. Trimming stripped 7 bases from V and 9 bases from J, with 18 bases between. CDR3 residues: CATSHTLLDAEQFF. The CDR3 DNA reads TGTGCCACCAGCCACACCCTTCTAGACGCTGAGCAGTTCTTC.

The genes are TRBV15 and TRBJ2-3; D not certain. In germline, CDR1 is LNHNV, CDR2 YYDKDF (reference sequence). Between the trimmed V and J ends, which lost 0 bases and 0 bases, there was a span of 10 bases. The CDR3 length is 16 residues. CDR3 region: CATSRDWVGSTDTQYF. DNA of the CDR3: TGTGCCACCAGCAGAGATTGGGTGGGAAGCACAGATACGCAGTATTTT. The full variable domain, rest sourced from reference TRBV15 and TRBJ2-3, is DAMVIQNPRYQVTQFGKPVTLSCSQTLNHNVMYWYQQKSSQAPKLLFHYYDKDFNNEADTPDNFQSRRPNTSFCFLDIRSPGLGDTAMYLCATSRDWVGSTDTQYFGPGTRLTVL.

The chain is built from TRBV27 and TRBJ1-2; 7 positions agree with TRBD1. The CDR3 consists of 13 residues. After removal of 4 bases from V and 7 bases from J, the junction contained 6 bases not matched to a gene. Germline CDR1 MNHEY, CDR2 SMNVEV (reference sequence). This CDR3 is CASSSYRGLGYTF. In nucleotides, the CDR3 is TGTGCCAGCAGTTCCTACAGGGGCCTTGGCTACACCTTC.

The V and J genes are TRBV7-2 and TRBJ2-7, with 7 bases identical to TRBD1. This CDR3 has 18 residues. V lost 1 base to trimming and J lost 5 bases; unmatched junction nucleotides: 17. Per germline, CDR1 SGHTA and CDR2 FQGNSA. In nucleotides, the CDR3 is TGTGCCAGCAGCTTAGGGGACCTTTTTGGAAGGGGGCCCGACGAGCAGTACTTC. This translates into CASSLGDLFGRGPDEQYF.

This rearrangement joins TRBV27 to TRBJ1-4, with 7 bases fitting TRBD1. The J segment lost 0 bases and the V segment lost 4 bases, leaving 11 bases of the junction unmatched. The V gene's germline CDR1 is MNHEY and CDR2 SMNVEV (reference sequence). The CDR3 has 18 residues. CDR3 sequence reads: CASSSHRGGDATNEKLFF. CDR3 nucleotide sequence: TGTGCCAGCAGTTCTCACAGGGGTGGGGATGCAACTAATGAAAAACTGTTTTTT.

This chain joins TRBV5-6 and TRBJ1-6; no clear D gene. CDR3 length equals 17 residues. V was trimmed by 2 bases and J by 3 bases, leaving 15 bases between them. Looked up from germline, CDR1 is SGHDT and CDR2 is YYEEEE. DNA of the CDR3: TGTGCCAGCAGCTTTCTCCACAGTCTGCTCTATAATTCACCCCTCCACTTT. It translates to CASSFLHSLLYNSPLHF.

The chain carries TRBV19 and TRBJ1-1; D is possibly TRBD1 (5 bases). Germline V CDR1 and CDR2: LNHDA, SQIVND (reference sequence). The V and J ends lost 4 bases and 1 base respectively, with 10 bases between them. The CDR3 runs to 14 residues. The CDR3 sequence: CASSTGLPNTEAFF. DNA for the CDR3: TGTGCCAGTAGTACGGGACTGCCGAACACTGAAGCTTTCTTT.

This chain joins TRBV18 and TRBJ1-2; 8 nucleotides line up with TRBD1. With V trimmed by 2 bases and J by 8 bases, 7 bases remained unmatched. Germline CDR1 and CDR2: KGHSH and LQKENI. This CDR3 has 14 amino acids. CDR3 DNA sequence: TGTGCCAGCTCACCAGGACAGGGCATGATCGGCTACACCTTC. This codes for CASSPGQGMIGYTF.

The table lists this clone with a count of one. CDR3 nucleotide sequence: TGCGCCAGCAGCTTGGAAGGCGATACAGATACGCAGTATTTT. It yields the protein CASSLEGDTDTQYF. J is TRBJ2-3 and V is TRBV5-1; D not resolved. The CDR3 covers 14 residues. Trimming left V 0 bases short and J 3 bases short, with 8 bases between. Germline V lookup: CDR1 SGHRS, CDR2 YFSETQ.

This chain connects TRBV21-1 to TRBJ2-7; TRBD1 is taken as the D call from the table, unchecked against the DNA. TRBV21-1 represents a pseudogene. The CDR3 totals 17 residues. The CDR3: CASSSYCRGRQYYEQYF. The CDR3 DNA reads TGTGCCAGCAGCTCCTATTGCAGGGGGCGTCAATACTACGAGCAGTACTTC.

This clone was detected once. The genes are TRBV3-1 (or the pseudogene TRBV3-2) and TRBJ2-7; 7 bases map to TRBD2. This CDR3 region has 14 residues. The V gene's germline CDR1 is LGHDT and CDR2 YNNKEL (reference sequence). The J segment lost 4 bases and the V segment lost 4 bases, leaving 7 bases of the junction unmatched. The CDR3 region has the DNA TGTGCCAGCAGCCTCGGTGGCGGGAGTTACGAGCAGTACTTC. Translating gives CASSLGGGSYEQYF.

This chain links TRBV5-6 with TRBJ2-7; no reliable D call. The CDR3 sequence is 14 residues long. Trimming removed 1 base from V and 6 bases from J, with 14 bases in between. CDR1 is SGHDT and CDR2 is YYEEEE in the germline V gene. CDR3 DNA: TGTGCCAGCAGCTTGTGGCAGCGACCGGTCGAGCAGTACTTC. It codes for CASSLWQRPVEQYF.